This entry lists 3 T cell receptor beta chains sequenced from one sample in a study of blood T cell repertoires in COVID-19. The repertoire was sequenced with immunoSEQ multiplex PCR; TCRdb's copy has only in-frame clones and lacks some. This table has 150,000 to 200,000 clones, 75% to 90% appearing once. Sequencing was performed on PBMCs or T cells enriched from blood (not recorded which). The receptors were gathered from a man between 65 and 85 years old who had been exposed to COVID-19.

This clone turned up a few times. The J gene is TRBJ2-4, the V gene TRBV6-2 or TRBV6-3; D may be TRBD1 (6 bases). Germline assignment: CDR1 MNHEY and CDR2 SVGEGT. Deletions cut 6 bases from V and 1 base from J, with 16 bases between. CDR3 length: 16 residues. CDR3 loop: CASSPRQVTAKNIQYF. CDR3 coding DNA: TGTGCCAGCAGCCCGAGACAGGTGACCGCCAAAAACATTCAGTACTTC.

This clone showed up just a few times. The chain employs TRBV9 and TRBJ2-3, with 7 bases matching TRBD2. CDR1 and CDR2 (germline): SGDLS, YYNGEE. The CDR3 extends over 19 amino acids. V lost 4 bases and J lost 0; bases outside the gene matches: 17. The CDR3 spells CASSLLGTTLTPSTDTQYF. CDR3 in DNA: TGTGCCAGCAGCCTCTTAGGGACTACTCTTACCCCTAGCACAGATACGCAGTATTTT.

This clone has just a few counts. The chain has TRBV6-5 and TRBJ1-3, with D perhaps matching TRBD1 (6 bases). CDR3 length equals 14 residues. V dropped 6 bases and J dropped 1 base, with 10 bases sitting between them. CDR1 and CDR2 (germline): MNHEY, SVGAGI. CDR3 sequence: CASRPTGSGNTIYF. For the CDR3, the DNA is TGTGCCAGCAGACCGACAGGTTCTGGAAACACCATATATTTT.